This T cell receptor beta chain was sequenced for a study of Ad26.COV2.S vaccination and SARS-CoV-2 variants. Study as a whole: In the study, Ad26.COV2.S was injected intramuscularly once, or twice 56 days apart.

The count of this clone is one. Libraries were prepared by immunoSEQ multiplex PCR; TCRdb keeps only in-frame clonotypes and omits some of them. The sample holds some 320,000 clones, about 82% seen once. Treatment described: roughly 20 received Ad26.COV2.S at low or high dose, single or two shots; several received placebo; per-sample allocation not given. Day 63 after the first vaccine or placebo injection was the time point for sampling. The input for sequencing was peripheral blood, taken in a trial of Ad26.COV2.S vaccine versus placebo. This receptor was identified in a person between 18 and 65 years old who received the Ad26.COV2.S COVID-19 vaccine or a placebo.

CDR3 sequence: CASGRSNEKLFF. Written as DNA, the CDR3 is TGTGCCAGCGGGAGGAGCAATGAAAAACTGTTTTTT. V and J are TRBV5-6 and TRBJ1-4; D gene ambiguous. Trimming took 7 bases from V and 5 from J, leaving 9 bases between them. Germline V gene data show CDR1 as SGHDT and CDR2 as YYEEEE. This CDR3 region has 12 residues.